This TCR beta chain was observed in a study of blood T cell repertoires in COVID-19. Study-level background: The samples span acute and convalescent COVID-19 from the United States, Italy and Spain. T cells, B-cell-depleted T cells, or PBMCs provided the cDNA or gDNA that served as material.

Authors' analysis steps: Amplification of reference gene primers provided the estimated nucleated cell counts. Repertoires were generated with immunoSEQ multiplex PCR, while TCRdb's copy carries only in-frame clones and drops some. The V and J calls and the clone size are those of that table, but D and trimming were determined from the DNA. Of about 190,000 clones in the sample, about nine tenths were seen once. The V end was cut by 4 bases, the J end by 3 bases, with 14 bases between. The germline V gene encodes CDR1 SGHDT and CDR2 YYEEEE. The CDR3 extends over 15 amino acids. The sequenced sample was peripheral blood. The source of this sequence is a man between 70 and 80 years old with active or convalescent COVID-19. V gene TRBV5-6 combines with J gene TRBJ1-5; weak D call: TRBD1 (5 bases). CDR3 loop: CASSLGHVHNQPQHF. CDR3 bases: TGTGCCAGCAGCCTAGGACACGTACACAATCAGCCCCAGCATTTT.